The T cell receptor beta chain under discussion was sequenced for a study of blood T cells in healthy people across ages (dated by TCRdb to 2013 to 2016). About the full investigation: In model experiments, roughly one uniquely barcoded TCR beta cDNA molecule per two T cells was captured by template switching. Donors of different ages were randomly distributed across sequencing lanes to avoid experimental bias. The study analyzed two additional independent replicas of 1 million unique cDNA reads from the same blood draw for two donors, one aged 18 to 30 and one aged 80 or older. Age-related changes in TCR beta repertoire diversity were measured in the study by deep sequencing normalized with unique cDNA molecular identifiers. The donors were divided into four age groups: young (average about 16 years), middle-aged (around 41), aged (about 62) and long-lived (about 80). Study-level results and caveats: Because donor CMV infection status was unknown, age-related changes in expanded clonotypes were potentially confounded. Since profiling was done on bulk unsorted PBMCs, naive and antigen-experienced compartments could not be conclusively compared. Compared with the aged group, the long-lived group had more naive CD4+ T cells, fewer expanded clones and increased TCR diversity, a pattern suggesting age selection. Estimates of total diversity based on one million sequenced T cells were considered lower bounds and underestimates. A strong correlation was found between observed TCR beta diversity and the percentage of naive T cells measured by flow cytometry. Observed TCR beta diversity per million T cells fell roughly linearly with age, and a significant reduction was already apparent by age approximately 41.

Taken from cysteine to phenylalanine, the CDR3 has 14 residues. Only the CDR3 DNA is retained, 42 bases long and in frame from the first base. The germline V gene provides CDR1 SQVTM and CDR2 ANQGSEA. Of note for this clonotype: Its antigen target is currently unknown. At one of its ends the junction is not consistent with the germline gene, which may arise from a read error.

The library was prepared using 5' RACE. The second PCR ran for about 7 to 11 cycles and used a J-beta primer mix along with a sample-barcoded 5' primer. A template-switch 5' adaptor carrying 12 random nucleotides introduced a unique molecular identifier onto each TCR beta cDNA molecule. Each sample yielded at least 3 million CDR3-containing paired-end reads. The Mint cDNA synthesis kit, primed by a TRBC-specific oligonucleotide, was used to synthesize first-strand cDNA from all RNA. All cDNA was treated with uracil-DNA glycosylase and then went through a first 18-cycle PCR with the universal primers M1SS and BC2_uni_R. The original pipeline was this. Each sample was normalized by randomly selecting 1 million high-quality reads, each carrying a distinct molecular identifier. Reads sharing molecular identifiers were discarded rather than binned into consensus sequences. MiTCR, with a Q25 quality threshold and the strictest error-elimination algorithm, was used for CDR3 identification, clonotype clustering and error correction. A nonparametric unseen species model with Euler transformation was used to estimate lower-bound total TCR beta diversity. Using fastp trimming at Q25 and MiXCR clonotype assembly, TCRdb reanalyzed the public sequencing data and kept in-frame beta chains. Rows with a matching CDR3 protein are joined into one entry that keeps the most common DNA and genes. None of the V and J calls come from the authors' own analysis; TCRdb made them. This sample lists roughly 1.9 million distinct CDR3 sequences; more than 35% were detected once. 23% of the sample goes to the ten largest clones.

The roughly 39 donors, aged about 6 to 100 years, were systemically healthy Caucasian individuals from Russia. Each donor gave ten milliliters of peripheral blood, drawn into EDTA-treated Vacutainer tubes. Ficoll-Paque density-gradient centrifugation was used to isolate PBMCs, with at least 6 million per sample. Total RNA was extracted from PBMCs with Trizol reagent, with at least 5 micrograms obtained per sample. Naive CD45RAhigh/CD27high T cell percentages were measured by flow cytometry on a PBMC aliquot from every donor. The rearrangement combines TRBV29-1 with TRBJ2-1; 10 middle bases align to TRBD1. The source material was blood. The TCR comes from a human donor in good health. The CDR3 region: CGVEGTGEWDEQFF. The nucleotides read TGCGGCGTTGAAGGGACAGGGGAGTGGGATGAGCAGTTCTTC.